Listed here are 3 T cell receptor beta chains from one sample, sequenced in a study of blood T cell repertoires in COVID-19. Produced via immunoSEQ multiplex PCR; TCRdb's table is partial and in-frame only. This table holds about 240,000 clones, about 90% found once. Sequenced material: PBMCs or T cells enriched from blood (not recorded which). These receptor sequences come from a woman aged 40 to 55 with acute COVID-19.

J is TRBJ2-2 and V is TRBV5-8, with 7 bases that match TRBD2. Unmatched junction bases numbered 6, after V lost 0 bases and J lost 4 bases. The CDR3 extends over 16 amino acids. Germline values: CDR1 SGHTS, CDR2 YDEGEE. CDR3 nucleotides: TGTGCCAGCAGCTTGGAAGCGGGGTTGGGCACCGGGGAGCTGTTTTTT. Encoded protein: CASSLEAGLGTGELFF. The whole variable domain, filled in from reference TRBV5-8 and TRBJ2-2, reads EAGVTQSPTHLIKTRGQQATLRCSPISGHTSVYWYQQALGLGLQFLLWYDEGEERNRGNFPPRFSGRQFPNYSSELNVNALELEDSALYLCASSLEAGLGTGELFFGEGSRLTVL.

CDR3 DNA: TGTGCTAGTGGTTTGGGACAGGGAAAGGCGGACGAGCAGTACTTC. Protein product: CASGLGQGKADEQYF. V usage is TRBV12-5 and J usage is TRBJ2-7; 7 nucleotides agree with TRBD1. The germline gives CDR1 LGHNT, CDR2 FRNRAP. This CDR3 is 15 amino acids long. V dropped 1 base and J dropped 5; count of bases not matched to a gene: 8. Combining the CDR3 with reference TRBV12-5 and TRBJ2-7 gives the whole variable domain DARVTQTPRHKVTEMGQEVTMRCQPILGHNTVFWYRQTMMQGLELLAYFRNRAPLDDSGMPKDRFSAEMPDATLATLKIQPSEPRDSAVYFCASGLGQGKADEQYFGPGTRLTVT.

This sequence joins TRBV19 and TRBJ2-7; 8 nucleotides line up with TRBD1. J gave up 9 bases and V 5 bases, and 15 bases lay outside the gene matches. Germline V gene sequence: CDR1 LNHDA, CDR2 SQIVND (reference sequence). The CDR3 sequence is 15 residues long. The CDR3 loop is CASSLRDRRTDPQYF. In nucleotides, the CDR3 is TGTGCCAGTAGTCTCCGGGACAGGAGGACTGACCCGCAGTACTTC.